A selection of T cell receptor beta chains follows, all from one sample in a study of OX40 agonist ivuxolimab in advanced cancers. Profiled with immunoSEQ multiplex PCR; TCRdb holds only in-frame clones, not every one. The sample lists about 13,000 clones; 82% were seen once. Source: CD4+ or CD8+ T cells sorted from blood, taken in a trial of the OX40 agonist ivuxolimab. All receptors derive from an adult with an advanced solid tumor such as melanoma, head and neck, liver or kidney cancer. The CDR3 runs from the conserved cysteine through the conserved F or W. Fields, in order: CDR3 length, D gene, J gene, V gene, clone size, CDR3 protein, CDR3 DNA. A D gene is named only where the DNA matches it firmly. A row's size may be missing; if present it is once, few, many or a size class.

13,-,TRBJ2-1,TRBV14,-,CASSQAGYNEQFF,TGTGCCAGCAGCCAAGCAGGCTACAATGAGCAGTTCTTC
16,TRBD2,TRBJ2-3,TRBV7-9,-,CASSSNLGLAGDTQYF,TGTGCCAGCAGCTCTAACCTCGGACTAGCGGGAGATACGCAGTATTTT
13,-,TRBJ2-1,TRBV7-9,-,CASTAFGVVKQFF,TGTGCCAGCACCGCATTCGGGGTAGTAAAGCAGTTCTTC
12,-,TRBJ2-7,TRBV6-1,-,CASSDLGNEQYF,TGTGCCAGCAGCGACCTGGGCAACGAGCAGTACTTC
12,-,TRBJ2-3,TRBV27,medium-sized,CASSSDSDTQYF,TGTGCCAGCAGTTCCGACTCAGATACGCAGTATTTT
15,-,TRBJ1-2,TRBV11-2,-,CASSPTTAPNYGYTF,TGTGCCAGCAGCCCCACGACAGCCCCTAACTATGGCTACACCTTC
18,-,TRBJ2-1,TRBV18,-,CASSPRDPSEGRYNEQFF,TGTGCCAGCTCACCCCGGGACCCCAGCGAAGGGCGCTACAATGAGCAGTTCTTC
17,TRBD2,TRBJ2-7,TRBV11-2,once,CASSFQRLAGSPYEQYF,TGTGCCAGCAGCTTCCAGCGACTAGCGGGGAGTCCCTACGAGCAGTACTTC
13,TRBD2,TRBJ2-7,TRBV5-6,-,CASSWSGSYEQYF,TGTGCCAGCAGCTGGAGCGGGAGCTACGAGCAGTACTTC
13,TRBD1,TRBJ1-2,TRBV28,-,CASSLTGGYGYTF,TGTGCCAGCAGTTTAACAGGGGGGTATGGCTACACCTTC
14,-,TRBJ2-4,TRBV9,-,CASSPDLGNFIQYF,TGTGCCAGCAGCCCCGATCTCGGGAACTTCATTCAGTACTTC
13,TRBD1,TRBJ2-7,TRBV28,few,CASSLVTEGAQYF,TGTGCCAGCAGTTTAGTGACAGAGGGGGCGCAGTACTTC
13,-,TRBJ2-3,TRBV28,-,CASGAPSTDTQYF,TGTGCCAGTGGCGCCCCGAGCACAGATACGCAGTATTTT
17,TRBD1,TRBJ2-3,TRBV4-3,-,CASSQGGQSYPTDTQYF,TGCGCCAGCAGCCAAGGGGGACAGTCGTATCCCACAGATACGCAGTATTTT
17,-,TRBJ1-2,TRBV5-8,-,CASSLAPGVSSYYGYTF,TGTGCCAGCAGCTTGGCTCCGGGGGTCTCCTCTTACTATGGCTACACCTTC
14,-,TRBJ1-6,TRBV5-6,-,CASSLVGVDSPLHF,TGTGCCAGCAGCTTGGTCGGGGTAGATTCACCCCTCCACTTT
13,-,TRBJ1-1,TRBV10-3,-,CAISEGLATEAFF,TGTGCCATCAGTGAGGGCCTGGCCACTGAAGCTTTCTTT
15,-,TRBJ1-5,TRBV30,-,CAWSPPGRSNQPQHF,TGTGCCTGGAGTCCCCCTGGTCGTAGCAATCAGCCCCAGCATTTT
13,-,TRBJ1-1,TRBV27,-,CASSFLFFTEAFF,TGTGCCAGCAGTTTCCTATTTTTCACTGAAGCTTTCTTT
14,TRBD2,TRBJ2-7,TRBV7-8,-,CASSFGGGAYEQYF,TGTGCCAGCAGCTTCGGGGGAGGGGCCTACGAGCAGTACTTC
16,TRBD2,TRBJ2-1,TRBV18,-,CASSPPASGGNNEQFF,TGTGCCAGCTCACCCCCGGCTAGCGGGGGTAACAATGAGCAGTTCTTC
15,TRBD1,TRBJ1-4,TRBV7-9,-,CASSLATGSNEKLFF,TGTGCCAGCAGCTTAGCGACAGGGAGTAATGAAAAACTGTTTTTT
14,TRBD1,TRBJ1-4,TRBV28,-,CASSRDRDNEKLFF,TGTGCCAGCAGTCGAGACAGGGATAATGAAAAACTGTTTTTT
13,TRBD1,TRBJ2-5,TRBV25-1,-,CASGTGVGETQYF,TGTGCCAGCGGAACAGGGGTAGGAGAGACCCAGTACTTC
13,-,TRBJ2-7,TRBV7-9,once,CASSLTETYEQYF,TGTGCCAGCAGCTTGACAGAAACCTACGAGCAGTACTTC
15,-,TRBJ1-3,TRBV28,once,CASSFTGPAGNTIYF,TGTGCCAGCAGTTTCACCGGCCCCGCTGGAAACACCATATATTTT
15,TRBD2,TRBJ2-5,TRBV10-3,-,CAISVTSGPQETQYF,TGTGCCATCAGCGTCACTAGCGGTCCACAAGAGACCCAGTACTTC
12,-,TRBJ1-2,TRBV7-3,-,CASSLLGGGYTF,TGTGCCAGCAGCTTACTTGGGGGCGGCTACACCTTC
15,-,TRBJ1-2,TRBV9,-,CASSVYGGQTDGYTF,TGTGCCAGCAGCGTATACGGGGGTCAGACGGATGGCTACACCTTC
14,-,TRBJ2-7,TRBV7-9,-,CASSDTAGAYEQYF,TGTGCCAGCAGTGATACAGCCGGGGCCTACGAGCAGTACTTC
15,TRBD2,TRBJ2-2,TRBV4-3,-,CASSQGSGSPGELFF,TGCGCCAGCAGCCAAGGTAGCGGGAGTCCCGGGGAGCTGTTTTTT
15,-,TRBJ1-1,TRBV4-2,-,CASSLDRSGAPEAFF,TGTGCCAGCAGCTTGGATAGGTCGGGGGCACCTGAAGCTTTCTTT
15,-,TRBJ2-3,TRBV7-3,-,CASSSIGGGTDTQYF,TGTGCCAGCAGCTCCATAGGGGGGGGCACAGATACGCAGTATTTT
15,TRBD2,TRBJ2-7,TRBV27,medium-sized,CASSSSRGLVGEQYF,TGTGCCAGCAGTTCATCAAGGGGACTAGTAGGCGAGCAGTACTTC
18,TRBD2,TRBJ2-4,TRBV7-8,-,CASSLEWLAGEGEDIQYF,TGTGCCAGCAGCTTAGAGTGGCTAGCGGGAGAGGGTGAGGACATTCAGTACTTC
17,TRBD2,TRBJ2-7,TRBV4-2,-,CASSQEITSGSVDEQYF,TGTGCCAGCAGCCAAGAGATAACTAGCGGGAGTGTCGACGAGCAGTACTTC
14,TRBD1,TRBJ2-2,TRBV9,-,CASRQTGATGELFF,TGTGCCAGCAGACAGACAGGGGCCACCGGGGAGCTGTTTTTT
14,-,TRBJ1-1,TRBV27,-,CASSLREANTEAFF,TGTGCCAGCAGTTTACGGGAGGCCAACACTGAAGCTTTCTTT
12,-,TRBJ1-1,TRBV7-9,-,CASAAAHTEAFF,TGTGCCAGCGCGGCAGCCCACACTGAAGCTTTCTTT
17,TRBD2,TRBJ2-5,TRBV19,once,CASSMGLAVDGGETQYF,TGTGCCAGTAGTATGGGACTAGCGGTCGACGGGGGGGAGACCCAGTACTTC
13,TRBD2,TRBJ2-7,TRBV27,-,CASSYAGVDEQYF,TGTGCCAGCAGTTACGCGGGAGTCGACGAGCAGTACTTC
14,TRBD1,TRBJ1-2,TRBV9,-,CASSVEQGADGYTF,TGTGCCAGCAGCGTTGAACAGGGGGCGGATGGCTACACCTTC
15,TRBD2,TRBJ2-1,TRBV6-5,-,CASSAGGPSYNEQFF,TGTGCCAGCAGCGCGGGAGGGCCCTCCTACAATGAGCAGTTCTTC
12,-,TRBJ1-5,TRBV19,-,CARDRFNQPQHF,TGTGCCAGAGACAGGTTTAATCAGCCCCAGCATTTT
15,-,TRBJ1-5,TRBV5-8,-,CASSFSDYSNQPQHF,TGTGCCAGCAGCTTTTCAGATTATAGCAATCAGCCCCAGCATTTT
14,TRBD2,TRBJ2-1,TRBV7-6,-,CASSSGRGDNEQFF,TGTGCCAGCAGCTCCGGGAGGGGGGACAATGAGCAGTTCTTC